The next 19 T cell receptor beta chains were all read from a single sample in a study of OX40 agonist ivuxolimab in advanced cancers. The method was immunoSEQ multiplex PCR; TCRdb's version includes in-frame clones alone and lacks a portion of them. The data show more than 95,000 clones, 91% seen once. The sample was CD4+ or CD8+ T cells sorted from blood, taken in a trial of the OX40 agonist ivuxolimab. Source of these receptors: an adult with an advanced solid tumor such as melanoma, head and neck, liver or kidney cancer.

The chain joins TRBV10-2 to TRBJ2-3; D is tentatively TRBD1 or TRBD2 (6 bases each). V was clipped by 10 bases and J by 2 bases, with 16 bases between them. This CDR3 has 14 residues. Germline V gives CDR1 WSHSY, CDR2 SAAADI. The CDR3 spells CATTRRGVTDTQYF. DNA of the CDR3: TGCGCCACCACCCGGAGGGGGGTCACAGATACGCAGTATTTT.

DNA of the CDR3: TGTGCCAGCGGAAGACAGGGAGGTTTGCAGTTCTTC. It yields the protein CASGRQGGLQFF. The chain is built from TRBV27 and TRBJ2-1, with D tentatively TRBD1 (7 bases). From germline, CDR1 is MNHEY and CDR2 SMNVEV (reference sequence). CDR3 length equals 12 residues. Trimming stripped 8 bases from V and 12 bases from J, with 17 bases between.

The V gene is TRBV27, the J gene TRBJ1-5; D gene uncertain. Trimming left V 10 bases short and J 3 bases short, with 13 bases between. The length of the CDR3 is 13 residues. Germline lookup yields CDR1 MNHEY and CDR2 SMNVEV (reference sequence). This CDR3 is CATKGSNNQPQHF. DNA for the CDR3: TGTGCCACCAAGGGCTCCAACAATCAGCCCCAGCATTTT.

This clone was seen once. The gene calls are TRBV28 and TRBJ2-3; D is possibly TRBD1 (6 bases). CDR1 MDHEN and CDR2 SYDVKM come from the germline V gene. The CDR3 is 13 amino acids. V was trimmed by 6 bases and J by 1 base, leaving 8 bases between them. The CDR3, as DNA: TGTGCCAGCAGGGCAGGGGGCACAGATACGCAGTATTTT. Translated: CASRAGGTDTQYF.

The chain is built from TRBV14 and TRBJ2-7, with 7 bases matching TRBD2. There are 16 residues in the CDR3. The ends lost 4 bases at V and 5 bases at J; junction bases unmatched: 14. Germline-derived CDR1 and CDR2 are SGHDN and FVKESK. The CDR3 here is CASSPLGKRDPHEQYF. The CDR3 bases are TGTGCCAGCAGCCCTCTTGGGAAGCGGGATCCCCACGAGCAGTACTTC.

V usage is TRBV7-2 and J usage is TRBJ1-5; D is possibly TRBD1 (5 bases). Between the trimmed V and J ends, which lost 5 bases and 1 base, there was a span of 6 bases. The CDR3 is made up of 13 amino acids. The germline V gene encodes CDR1 SGHTA and CDR2 FQGNSA. CDR3 DNA sequence: TGTGCCAGCAGCCAGGGAAGCAATCAGCCCCAGCATTTT. It encodes CASSQGSNQPQHF.

V usage is TRBV5-4 and J usage is TRBJ2-3; TRBD2 agrees at 7 bases. Germline V gene sequence: CDR1 SGHNT, CDR2 YYREEE (reference sequence). The CDR3 runs 16 residues. J gave up 3 bases and V 0 bases, and 7 bases lay outside the gene matches. The CDR3 loop reads CASSLGTGGTTDTQYF. The DNA for the CDR3 is TGTGCCAGCAGCTTGGGCACGGGAGGAACGACAGATACGCAGTATTTT.

V and J are TRBV4-2 and TRBJ2-1; 8 bases are shared with TRBD2. Germline V gene lookup returns CDR1 LGHNA and CDR2 YNFKEQ. This CDR3 has 15 amino acids. The junction had 2 bases not matched to a gene; V was cut back by 4 bases and J by 0 bases. This CDR3 reads CASSPSGSSYNEQFF. Written as DNA, the CDR3 is TGTGCCAGCAGCCCAAGCGGGAGCTCCTACAATGAGCAGTTCTTC.

This chain uses TRBV5-1 with TRBJ2-3; no clear D gene. Germline V gene data show CDR1 as SGHRS and CDR2 as YFSETQ. The CDR3 contains 15 residues. The V end lost 0 bases, the J end lost 2 bases, and 10 bases lay between the germline ends. CDR3 sequence (DNA): TGCGCCAGCAGCTTGGTTAGTTCGGTCACAGATACGCAGTATTTT. Translated, it gives CASSLVSSVTDTQYF.

The chain has TRBV9 and TRBJ2-7, with TRBD1 as a possible D gene (6 bases). The V end was cut by 4 bases, the J end by 5 bases, with 16 bases between. This CDR3 is built from 14 residues. Germline loops: CDR1 SGDLS, CDR2 YYNGEE. CDR3 DNA sequence: TGTGCCAGCAGCTCCCCCGACAGGTCACACGAGCAGTACTTC. Its protein is CASSSPDRSHEQYF.

About this clone: Other nucleotide sequences in the sample specify the same CDR3. The rearrangement links TRBV28 to TRBJ2-7; 7 nucleotides line up with TRBD1. The CDR3 totals 14 residues. Germline CDR1 is MDHEN and CDR2 is SYDVKM. J gave up 4 bases and V 7 bases, and 10 bases lay outside the gene matches. CDR3 nucleotides: TGTGCCAGCACCCCGACAGGGCTGAGATACGAGCAGTACTTC. This codes for CASTPTGLRYEQYF.

The chain recombines TRBV20-1 with TRBJ2-1, with D possibly being TRBD1 (5 bases). Trimming stripped 6 bases from V and 9 bases from J, with 12 bases between. The CDR3 sequence is 11 residues long. CDR1 is DFQATT, CDR2 SNEGSKA, per germline (reference sequence). The CDR3 DNA is TGCAGTGCGTTCCAGGGCGGTGAGCAGTTCTTC. The encoded protein is CSAFQGGEQFF.

V is TRBV4-1 and J is TRBJ1-2; a possible D gene is TRBD1 (6 bases). Per germline, CDR1 MGHRA and CDR2 YSYEKL. The length of the CDR3 is 22 residues. V gave up 4 bases and J gave up 1 base, with 34 bases separating them. The DNA for the CDR3 is TGCGCCAGCAGCCTCTTTTCTGTAACGGCCGGGACAAGAGGAGGCCATAACTATGGCTACACCTTC. It codes for CASSLFSVTAGTRGGHNYGYTF.

This clone has just a few counts. The genes are TRBV7-2 and TRBJ2-3; 7 bases fit TRBD2. Germline V gives CDR1 SGHTA, CDR2 FQGNSA. V lost 2 bases to trimming and J lost 4 bases; unmatched junction nucleotides: 3. CDR3 length equals 14 residues. DNA of the CDR3: TGTGCCAGCAGCTTATGGGGGGGGGCAGATACGCAGTATTTT. This gives the protein CASSLWGGADTQYF.

The chain employs TRBV7-2 and TRBJ1-5; no definite D call. Germline-derived CDR1 and CDR2 are SGHTA and FQGNSA. There are 16 residues in the CDR3. The germline V and J ends were trimmed by 2 bases and 0 bases, with 11 bases remaining between them. CDR3 in DNA: TGTGCCAGCAGCTTACGGGCAGCTTATAGCAATCAGCCCCAGCATTTT. Its translation is CASSLRAAYSNQPQHF.

This chain uses TRBV7-2 with TRBJ2-1; 8 positions agree with TRBD2. The CDR3 has 15 residues. Trimming cost V 6 bases and J 1 base; bases outside gene matches: 5. Germline V CDR1 and CDR2: SGHTA, FQGNSA. CDR3 amino acids: CASSPGLGSYNEQFF. CDR3 bases: TGTGCCAGCAGTCCGGGACTAGGGTCCTACAATGAGCAGTTCTTC.

The CDR3 sequence is CASSDFDPGRDSHSYEQYF. CDR3 nucleotides: TGTGCCAGCAGTGACTTCGACCCGGGAAGAGACAGTCACTCCTACGAGCAGTACTTC. The genes are TRBV6-4 and TRBJ2-7; D is tentatively TRBD1 or TRBD2 (5 bases each). Per the germline V gene, CDR1 is MRHNA and CDR2 is SNTAGT. V lost 1 base and J 0 bases, leaving 22 bases between the germline ends. The CDR3 is 19 amino acids.

The chain combines TRBV6-4 with TRBJ1-1; unclear D gene. The CDR3 is 14 residues long. The germline V gene encodes CDR1 MRHNA and CDR2 SNTAGT. Trimming stripped 2 bases from V and 1 base from J, with 8 bases between. CDR3 sequence reads: CASSDLGENTEAFF. CDR3 in DNA: TGTGCCAGCAGTGACCTCGGGGAGAACACTGAAGCTTTCTTT.

The chain carries TRBV27 and TRBJ1-3; D not resolved. The germline V and J ends were trimmed by 11 bases and 4 bases, with 6 bases remaining between them. In germline, CDR1 is MNHEY, CDR2 SMNVEV (reference sequence). There are 10 residues in the CDR3. The CDR3 spells CAYSGNTIYF. In DNA form, the CDR3 reads TGTGCCTATTCGGGAAACACCATATATTTT.